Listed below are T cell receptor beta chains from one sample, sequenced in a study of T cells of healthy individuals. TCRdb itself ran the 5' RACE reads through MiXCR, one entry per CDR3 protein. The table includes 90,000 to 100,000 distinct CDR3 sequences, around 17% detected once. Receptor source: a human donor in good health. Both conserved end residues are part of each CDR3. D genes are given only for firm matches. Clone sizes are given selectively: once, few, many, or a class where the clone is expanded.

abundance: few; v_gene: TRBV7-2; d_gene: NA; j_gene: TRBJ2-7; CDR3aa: CASSPDRSSYEQYF; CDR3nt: TGTGCCAGCAGCCCCGACAGGAGCTCCTACGAGCAGTACTTC
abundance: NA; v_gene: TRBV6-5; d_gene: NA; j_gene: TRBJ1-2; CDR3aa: CASSSLYGYTF; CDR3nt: TGTGCCAGCAGTTCGCTCTATGGCTACACCTTC
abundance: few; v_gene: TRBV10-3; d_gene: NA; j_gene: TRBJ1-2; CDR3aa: CAISDGNYGYTF; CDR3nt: TGTGCCATCAGTGACGGGAATTATGGCTACACCTTC
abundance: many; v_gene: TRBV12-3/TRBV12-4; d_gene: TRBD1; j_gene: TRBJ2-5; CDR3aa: CASRLTGGETQYF; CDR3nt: TGTGCCAGCAGACTAACAGGGGGGGAGACCCAGTACTTC
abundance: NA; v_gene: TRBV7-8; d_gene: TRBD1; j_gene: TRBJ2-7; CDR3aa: CASSLRAGTGAYEQYF; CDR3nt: TGTGCCAGCAGCTTAAGGGCCGGGACAGGGGCCTACGAGCAGTACTTC
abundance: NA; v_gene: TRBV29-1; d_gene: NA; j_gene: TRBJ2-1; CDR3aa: CSAAFSYNEQFF; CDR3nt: TGCAGCGCTGCATTCTCCTACAATGAGCAGTTCTTC
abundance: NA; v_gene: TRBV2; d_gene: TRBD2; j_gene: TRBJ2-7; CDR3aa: CASSSSGSYEQYF; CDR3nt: TGTGCCAGCTCATCTAGCGGGAGCTACGAGCAGTACTTC
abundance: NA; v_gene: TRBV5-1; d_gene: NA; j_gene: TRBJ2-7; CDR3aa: CASSGGPPVGYEQYF; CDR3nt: TGCGCCAGCTCCGGGGGACCGCCAGTTGGGTACGAGCAGTACTTC
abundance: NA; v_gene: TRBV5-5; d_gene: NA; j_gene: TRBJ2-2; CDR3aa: CASSSSYGELFF; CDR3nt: TGTGCCAGCAGTTCTAGCTACGGGGAGCTGTTTTTT
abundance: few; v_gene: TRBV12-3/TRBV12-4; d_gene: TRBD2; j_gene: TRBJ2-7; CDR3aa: CASSLVREGEQYF; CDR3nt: TGTGCCAGCAGTTTAGTCAGGGAGGGCGAGCAGTACTTC
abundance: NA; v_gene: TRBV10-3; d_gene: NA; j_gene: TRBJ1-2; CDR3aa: CAISEEGTYGYTF; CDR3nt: TGTGCCATCAGTGAAGAGGGAACCTATGGCTACACCTTC
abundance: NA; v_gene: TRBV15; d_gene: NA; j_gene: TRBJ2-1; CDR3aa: CATSRGGARSEQFF; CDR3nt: TGTGCCACCAGCAGAGGAGGGGCTCGGAGTGAGCAGTTCTTC
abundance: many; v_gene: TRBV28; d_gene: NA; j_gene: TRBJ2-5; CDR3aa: CASSFGTLQETQYF; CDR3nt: TGTGCCAGCAGTTTTGGAACCTTACAAGAGACCCAGTACTTC
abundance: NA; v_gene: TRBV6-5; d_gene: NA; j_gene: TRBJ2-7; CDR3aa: CASSFSVARAPYEQYF; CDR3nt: TGTGCCAGCAGTTTCTCCGTCGCGCGGGCGCCCTACGAGCAGTACTTC
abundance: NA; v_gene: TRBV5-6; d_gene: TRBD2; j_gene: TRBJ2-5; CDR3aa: CASSYVPGGQETQYF; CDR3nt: TGTGCCAGCAGCTATGTACCCGGGGGGCAAGAGACCCAGTACTTC
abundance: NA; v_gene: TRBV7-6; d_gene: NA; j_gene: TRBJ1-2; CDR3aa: CASSLVPDSDGYTF; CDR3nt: TGTGCCAGCAGCTTAGTACCCGACAGCGACGGCTACACCTTC
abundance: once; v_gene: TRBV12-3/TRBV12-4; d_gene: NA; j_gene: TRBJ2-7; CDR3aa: CASSLLGFEQYF; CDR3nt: TGTGCCAGCAGCCTCCTAGGATTCGAGCAGTACTTC
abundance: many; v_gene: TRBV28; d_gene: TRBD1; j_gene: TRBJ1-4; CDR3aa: CASSRQQGRNEKLFF; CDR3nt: TGTGCCAGCAGCCGACAACAGGGGAGGAATGAAAAACTGTTTTTT
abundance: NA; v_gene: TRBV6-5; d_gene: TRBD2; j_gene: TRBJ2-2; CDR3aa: CASRGGPAGELFF; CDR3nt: TGTGCCAGCAGGGGAGGGCCTGCCGGGGAGCTGTTTTTT
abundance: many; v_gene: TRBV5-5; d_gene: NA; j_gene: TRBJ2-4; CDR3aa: CASSFQGNIQYF; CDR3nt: TGTGCCAGCAGCTTCCAGGGAAACATTCAGTACTTC
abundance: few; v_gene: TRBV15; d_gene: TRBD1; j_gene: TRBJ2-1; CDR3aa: CATSIDRGSNNEQFF; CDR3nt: TGTGCCACCAGTATTGACAGGGGCAGCAACAATGAGCAGTTCTTC
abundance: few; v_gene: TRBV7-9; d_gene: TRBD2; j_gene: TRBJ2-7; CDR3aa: CASSLASGGISYEQYF; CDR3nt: TGTGCCAGCAGCTTAGCTAGCGGGGGGATCTCCTACGAGCAGTACTTC
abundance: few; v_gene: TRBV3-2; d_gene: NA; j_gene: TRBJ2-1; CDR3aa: CASSQGPLGSEQFF; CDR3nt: TGTGCCAGCAGCCAAGGGCCCCTGGGGTCTGAGCAGTTCTTC
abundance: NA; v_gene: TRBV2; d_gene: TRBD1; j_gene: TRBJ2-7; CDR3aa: CASSGDSKYEQYF; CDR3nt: TGTGCCAGCAGCGGGGACAGTAAGTACGAGCAGTACTTC
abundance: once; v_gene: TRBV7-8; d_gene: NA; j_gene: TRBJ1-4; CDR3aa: CASSAYRAPNEKLFF; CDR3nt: TGTGCCAGCAGCGCCTACAGGGCTCCTAATGAAAAACTGTTTTTT
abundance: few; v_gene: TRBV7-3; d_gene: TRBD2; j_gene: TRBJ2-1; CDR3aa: CASSLGTSGRNEQFF; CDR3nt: TGTGCCAGCAGCTTAGGGACTAGCGGGAGGAATGAGCAGTTCTTC
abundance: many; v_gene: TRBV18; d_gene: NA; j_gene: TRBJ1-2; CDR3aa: CASSPQAGGDNYGYTF; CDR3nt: TGTGCCAGCTCACCACAGGCTGGGGGGGACAACTATGGCTACACCTTC
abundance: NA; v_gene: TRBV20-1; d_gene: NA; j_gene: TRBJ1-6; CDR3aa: CSARPPGVNSPLHF; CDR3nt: TGCAGTGCGCGACCTCCAGGGGTAAATTCACCCCTCCACTTT
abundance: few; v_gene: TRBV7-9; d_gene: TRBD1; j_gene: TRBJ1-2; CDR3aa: CASSLGTGESYGYNF; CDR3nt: TGTGCCAGCAGCTTAGGGACAGGGGAGTCCTATGGCTACAACTTC
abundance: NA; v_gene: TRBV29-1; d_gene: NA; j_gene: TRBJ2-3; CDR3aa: CSVEPGTDTQYF; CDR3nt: TGCAGCGTTGAACCGGGCACAGATACGCAGTATTTT
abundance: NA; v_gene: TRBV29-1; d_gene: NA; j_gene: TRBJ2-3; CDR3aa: CSVEGYKDTQYF; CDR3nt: TGCAGCGTTGAGGGTTACAAGGATACGCAGTATTTT
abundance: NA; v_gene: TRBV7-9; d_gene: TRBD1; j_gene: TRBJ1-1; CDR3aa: CASSFRDRVTEAFF; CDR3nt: TGTGCCAGCAGCTTCCGGGACAGGGTCACTGAAGCTTTCTTT
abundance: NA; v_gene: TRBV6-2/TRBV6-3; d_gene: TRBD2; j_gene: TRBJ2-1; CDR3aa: CASSYGGTSGKTYNEQFF; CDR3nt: TGTGCCAGCAGTTACGGGGGGACTAGCGGGAAAACCTACAATGAGCAGTTCTTC
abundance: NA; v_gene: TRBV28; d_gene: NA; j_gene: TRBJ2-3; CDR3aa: CASSPRTATSTDTQYF; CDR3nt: TGTGCCAGCAGTCCCCGGACGGCTACTAGCACAGATACGCAGTATTTT
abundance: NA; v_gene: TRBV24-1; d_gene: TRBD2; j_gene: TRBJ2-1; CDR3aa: CATSYPGLAGGDEQFF; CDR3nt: TGTGCCACCAGTTACCCTGGACTAGCGGGTGGTGATGAGCAGTTCTTC
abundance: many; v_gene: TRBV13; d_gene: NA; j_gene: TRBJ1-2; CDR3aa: CASSAPETNYGYTF; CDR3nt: TGTGCCAGCAGCGCCCCAGAGACTAACTATGGCTACACCTTC
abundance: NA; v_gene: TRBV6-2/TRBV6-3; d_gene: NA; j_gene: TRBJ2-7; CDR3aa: CASRTGTVTYEQYF; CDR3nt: TGTGCCAGCAGGACCGGGACGGTGACCTACGAGCAGTACTTC
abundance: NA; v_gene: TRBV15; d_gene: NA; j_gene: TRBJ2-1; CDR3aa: CATSRGSSSYNEQFF; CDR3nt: TGTGCCACCAGCAGAGGATCAAGCTCCTACAATGAGCAGTTCTTC
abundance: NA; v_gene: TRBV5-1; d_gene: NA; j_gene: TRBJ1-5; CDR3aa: CASSPTAGYNQPQHF; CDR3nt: TGCGCCAGCAGCCCAACTGCAGGGTACAATCAGCCCCAGCATTTT
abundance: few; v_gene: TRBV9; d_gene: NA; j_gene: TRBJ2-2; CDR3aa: CASSVGSGSGELFF; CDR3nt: TGTGCCAGCAGCGTAGGTTCGGGTTCCGGGGAGCTGTTTTTT